This entry lists 24 T cell receptor beta chains sequenced from one sample in a study of blood T cells in healthy people across ages. Primers used in a second PCR of about 6 to 12 cycles were a sample-barcoded 5' primer and a J-beta primer mix. TCRdb re-analysed the 5' RACE reads in MiXCR, keeping a single row per CDR3 protein. The sample has approximately 600,000 distinct CDR3 sequences, about 54% seen once; the top ten hold 30% to 40%. Source material: blood. The source of these receptors is a man between 60 and 70 years old in good health.

The chain has TRBV28 and TRBJ2-1; TRBD2 agrees at 7 bases. The germline gives CDR1 MDHEN, CDR2 SYDVKM. V shed 1 base, J shed 0 bases, and the junction held 3 bases outside the gene matches. CDR3 size: 16 residues. CDR3 sequence: CASSLFASGSYNEQFF. In DNA form, the CDR3 reads TGTGCCAGCAGTTTATTTGCTAGCGGCTCCTACAATGAGCAGTTCTTC.

This rearrangement joins TRBV28 to TRBJ2-4, with 9 bases aligning to TRBD1. The J call may be mistaken, given a closer DNA end match to TRBJ2-5. From germline, CDR1 is MDHEN and CDR2 SYDVKM. The CDR3 totals 15 residues. The CDR3 here is CASSSSGQGLETQYF. For the CDR3, the DNA is TGTGCCAGCAGTTCCTCCGGACAGGGGTTAGAGACCCAGTACTTC.

The chain employs TRBV7-6 and TRBJ2-5; 14 bases fit TRBD2. With V trimmed by 5 bases and J by 6 bases, 5 bases remained unmatched. The germline gives CDR1 SGHVS, CDR2 FNYEAQ. This CDR3 has 15 amino acids. CDR3 bases: TGTGCCAGCAGCGTGACTAGCGGGGGGGATCAGACCCAGTACTTC. Amino acid sequence: CASSVTSGGDQTQYF.

This clonotype was observed a handful of times. The chain links TRBV12-3 or TRBV12-4 to TRBJ1-2; D not resolved. The CDR3 runs 11 residues. V was shortened by 6 bases and J by 4 bases, with 6 bases between the two germline ends. CDR3 loop: CASSVSYGYTF. The CDR3 DNA reads as TGTGCCAGCAGCGTTTCCTATGGCTACACCTTC.

The V and J genes are TRBV20-1 and TRBJ2-5; 7 bases are a match to TRBD1. The last part of the DNA fits TRBJ2-7 better; the J call may be wrong. Germline CDR1 reads DFQATT; CDR2 reads SNEGSKA (reference sequence). The CDR3 length is 12 residues. CDR3 in amino acids: CSASLQGYEQYF. CDR3 sequence (DNA): TGCAGTGCGAGCTTACAGGGGTACGAGCAGTACTTC.

The chain combines TRBV29-1 with TRBJ1-4; 9 bases line up with TRBD1. Per germline, CDR1 SQVTM and CDR2 ANQGSEA. The CDR3 sequence is 15 residues long. Unmatched junction bases numbered 5, after V lost 6 bases and J lost 0 bases. The CDR3 DNA reads as TGCAGCGTGGGACAGGGCGCCGCAACTAATGAAAAACTGTTTTTT. Protein sequence: CSVGQGAATNEKLFF.

The genes are TRBV6-5 and TRBJ1-2; maybe TRBD1 (6 bases). V lost 5 bases and J 3 bases, leaving 10 bases between the germline ends. This CDR3 region has 13 residues. Germline V lookup: CDR1 MNHEY, CDR2 SVGAGI. CDR3: CASSRTVDYGYTF. CDR3 DNA sequence: TGTGCCAGCAGTAGGACAGTAGACTATGGCTACACCTTC.

The J gene is TRBJ1-5, the V gene TRBV6-1; unclear D gene. The CDR3 is made up of 15 amino acids. Trimming pared 5 bases from V and 3 bases from J, leaving 14 bases between. Germline V lookup: CDR1 MNHNS, CDR2 SASEGT. The CDR3 loop is CASSMDLIVNQPQHF. The CDR3 bases are TGTGCCAGCAGTATGGATCTGATTGTCAATCAGCCCCAGCATTTT.

The chain is built from TRBV27 and TRBJ2-1; 9 positions agree with TRBD2. Germline values: CDR1 MNHEY, CDR2 SMNVEV (reference sequence). J lost 7 bases, V lost 5 bases, and 18 bases had no gene match. The CDR3 totals 18 residues. CDR3 amino acids: CASSPIPRGGAVRNEQFF. DNA of the CDR3: TGTGCCAGCAGTCCCATTCCTCGCGGGGGGGCTGTGAGGAATGAGCAGTTCTTC.

The chain uses TRBV5-8 and TRBJ2-3; D might be TRBD1 (5 bases). V lost 2 bases and J 4 bases, leaving 14 bases between the germline ends. The CDR3 totals 15 residues. CDR1 is SGHTS, CDR2 YDEGEE, per germline. The CDR3 DNA follows: TGTGCCAGCAGCTTCCAAGGGGATGCCTCAGATACGCAGTATTTT. Translated, it gives CASSFQGDASDTQYF.

A few counts support this clonotype. The chain combines TRBV6-5 with TRBJ2-4, with D possibly being TRBD1 (6 bases). Trimming took 2 bases from V and 5 from J, leaving 13 bases between them. From germline, CDR1 is MNHEY and CDR2 SVGAGI. CDR3 length: 15 residues. The CDR3 region has the DNA TGTGCCAGCAGTTACGGCAGGGGCCGGCAAAACATTCAGTACTTC. Encoded protein: CASSYGRGRQNIQYF.

This chain connects TRBV18 to TRBJ2-1; D remains ambiguous. Trimming stripped 2 bases from V and 4 bases from J, with 15 bases between. This CDR3 has 16 residues. Germline loops: CDR1 KGHSH, CDR2 LQKENI. CDR3 loop: CASSPAAISSYNEQFF. The CDR3 region has the DNA TGTGCCAGCTCACCAGCGGCAATTAGCTCTTACAATGAGCAGTTCTTC.

A word on this clonotype: A junction end diverges from the germline sequence, so it may reflect a read error. The chain employs TRBV6-2 or TRBV6-3 and TRBJ2-6; maybe TRBD1 (6 bases). CDR1 MNHEY and CDR2 SVGEGT come from the germline V gene. The CDR3 runs 14 residues. CDR3 in amino acids: CAGRQALGANVLTF. CDR3 sequence (DNA): TGTGCCGGCAGACAGGCCCTCGGGGCCAACGTCCTGACTTTC.

This chain uses TRBV10-3 with TRBJ1-2, with TRBD1 as a possible D gene (6 bases). Deletions cut 10 bases from V and 1 base from J, with 19 bases between. Germline-derived CDR1 and CDR2 are ENHRY and SYGVKD. The CDR3 contains 15 residues. The chain's CDR3 is CATTPGAGVNYGYTF. The CDR3 coding sequence is TGTGCCACCACCCCAGGGGCAGGGGTTAACTATGGCTACACCTTC.

This chain joins TRBV2 and TRBJ2-5; TRBD1 matches 9 bases. Germline CDR1 is SNHLY and CDR2 is FYNNEI. V shed 6 bases, J shed 5 bases, and the junction held 7 bases outside the gene matches. There are 14 residues in the CDR3. The CDR3 loop reads CASRRGQGVETQYF. CDR3 nucleotides: TGTGCCAGCAGGAGGGGACAGGGTGTGGAGACCCAGTACTTC.

The V and J genes are TRBV20-1 and TRBJ2-1; 8 nucleotides line up with TRBD2. Germline CDR1 reads DFQATT; CDR2 reads SNEGSKA (reference sequence). The CDR3 extends over 16 amino acids. V lost 0 bases, J lost 5 bases, and 9 bases stayed unmatched. The CDR3 sequence: CSARDAGRGGHNEQFF. CDR3 DNA sequence: TGCAGTGCTAGAGATGCAGGCCGCGGGGGGCACAATGAGCAGTTCTTC.

The table lists this clonotype with a few counts. The J gene is TRBJ1-4, the V gene TRBV2, with D possibly being TRBD1 (5 bases). This CDR3 spans 13 amino acids. Trimming removed 7 bases from V and 7 bases from J, with 13 bases in between. Per germline, CDR1 SNHLY and CDR2 FYNNEI. CDR3 amino acids: CASTPGTAEKLFF. In nucleotides, the CDR3 is TGTGCCAGCACCCCGGGGACGGCTGAAAAACTGTTTTTT.

The rearrangement links TRBV14 to TRBJ1-6; no definite D call. The CDR3 has 13 amino acids. The germline gives CDR1 SGHDN, CDR2 FVKESK. Trimming took 6 bases from V and 7 from J, leaving 10 bases between them. The CDR3 region has the DNA TGTGCCAGCAGTCCACGGGTCAATTCACCCCTCCACTTT. It yields the protein CASSPRVNSPLHF.

This sequence joins TRBV2 and TRBJ1-6; a possible D gene is TRBD1 (5 bases). CDR3 length: 14 residues. With 4 bases removed from V and 8 bases from J, the gap between germline ends came to 12 bases. Germline CDR1 SNHLY, CDR2 FYNNEI. This chain's CDR3 is CASSGDGRDSPLHF. The CDR3 nucleotides read TGTGCCAGCAGTGGGGACGGTCGGGATTCACCCCTCCACTTT.

This clonotype was seen more than once but under ten times. This chain joins TRBV3-1 and TRBJ2-1; the match to TRBD2 covers 7 bases. The ends lost 0 bases at V and 4 bases at J; junction bases unmatched: 6. The CDR3 length is 16 residues. Germline assignment: CDR1 LGHDT and CDR2 YNNKEL (reference sequence). DNA for the CDR3: TGTGCCAGCAGCCAAGATGGGAGGGCGGGATACAATGAGCAGTTCTTC. This sequence encodes CASSQDGRAGYNEQFF.

This chain joins TRBV3-1 and TRBJ2-5; 7 positions agree with TRBD1. The CDR3 extends over 14 amino acids. Germline trimming cut 2 bases from V and 3 bases from J; bases unmatched to any gene: 3. CDR1 and CDR2 (germline): LGHDT, YNNKEL (reference sequence). CDR3: CASSQWTGKETQYF. In nucleotides, the CDR3 is TGTGCCAGCAGCCAATGGACAGGAAAAGAGACCCAGTACTTC.

The gene calls are TRBV10-3 and TRBJ2-7, with 9 bases aligning to TRBD1. The germline V gene encodes CDR1 ENHRY and CDR2 SYGVKD. The CDR3 length is 13 residues. V lost 6 bases to trimming and J lost 3 bases; unmatched junction nucleotides: 3. The CDR3 sequence is CAIRQGAGYEQYF. The CDR3 region has the DNA TGTGCCATCAGACAGGGGGCAGGCTACGAGCAGTACTTC.

The V gene is TRBV10-1, the J gene TRBJ2-1; 11 positions agree with TRBD2. V lost 0 bases to trimming and J lost 6 bases; unmatched junction nucleotides: 4. Per the germline V gene, CDR1 is WNHNN and CDR2 is SYGVQD (reference sequence). The CDR3 covers 16 residues. The CDR3 coding sequence is TGCGCCAGCAGTGAGTCCACTAGCGGGGGCCTCAATGAGCAGTTCTTC. It is translated as CASSESTSGGLNEQFF.

The chain links TRBV18 to TRBJ2-7; D may be TRBD2 (6 bases). CDR1 and CDR2 from the germline V gene are KGHSH and LQKENI. Trimming left V 6 bases short and J 2 bases short, with 14 bases between. This CDR3 region has 14 residues. The CDR3 region is CASSGTEQAYEQYF. CDR3 sequence (DNA): TGTGCCAGCTCCGGGACTGAACAGGCCTACGAGCAGTACTTC.